This T cell receptor (beta chain) was captured in a study of monozygotic twins with inflammatory bowel disease. TCRdb processed the 5' RACE reads again and assigns one entry to each CDR3 protein, with no DNA. The repertoire table contains about 450,000 distinct CDR3 sequences. The germline CDR1 and CDR2 sequences are SGHRS and YFSETQ. The length of the CDR3 is 15 residues. The origin of this receptor is a human donor with ulcerative colitis or Crohn's disease, or a healthy co-twin of an affected twin (not recorded which). Material: blood. The V call is TRBV5-1, the J call TRBJ2-3; absent DNA, TCRdb's TRBD1 call cannot be checked. CDR3 amino acids: CASSLAGDRTDTQYF. Supplemented by reference TRBV5-1 and TRBJ2-3, the full variable domain reads KAGVTQTPRYLIKTRGQQVTLSCSPISGHRSVSWYQQTPGQGLQFLFEYFSETQRNKGNFPGRFSGRQFSNSRSEMNVSTLELGDSALYLCASSLAGDRTDTQYFGPGTRLTVL.